This entry lists 21 T cell receptor beta chains sequenced from one sample in a study of cytomegalovirus exposure and HLA in healthy donors. PCR used 60 Vbeta primers and 13 Jbeta primers. TCRdb's copy holds only in-frame clones and misses some; the assay was immunoSEQ multiplex PCR. Here the sample table reports approximately 110,000 clones. The sample comprised PBMCs. All receptors come from a man aged 25 to 45 in good health and CMV-seronegative.

CDR3 region: CASSRHRGSYNEQFF. CDR3 nucleotide sequence: TGCGCCAGCAGCCGGCACAGGGGGTCCTACAATGAGCAGTTCTTC. This chain links TRBV4-3 with TRBJ2-1; 8 positions agree with TRBD1. The CDR3 consists of 15 residues. Trimming removed 4 bases from V and 1 base from J; junction bases left unmatched: 3. Germline lookup yields CDR1 LGHNA and CDR2 YSLEER.

The chain links TRBV27 to TRBJ2-1; 8 bases are a match to TRBD2. The germline V gene encodes CDR1 MNHEY and CDR2 SMNVEV (reference sequence). The length of the CDR3 is 14 residues. The junction had 9 bases not matched to a gene; V was cut back by 4 bases and J by 10 bases. CDR3: CASSSGLVDWEQFF. The CDR3 nucleotides are TGTGCCAGCAGTTCGGGACTAGTCGATTGGGAGCAGTTCTTC.

The chain employs TRBV11-3 and TRBJ1-5; D perhaps matches TRBD1 (5 bases). The CDR3 has 18 amino acids. The germline V and J ends were trimmed by 2 bases and 0 bases, with 17 bases remaining between them. From germline, CDR1 is SGHNT and CDR2 YENEEA. DNA for the CDR3: TGTGCCAGCAGCTTAAGGGGAGGGGAGGCCTCTAGCAATCAGCCCCAGCATTTT. Encoded protein: CASSLRGGEASSNQPQHF.

The chain uses TRBV30 and TRBJ2-5; TRBD1 might be the D (6 bases). The end of the DNA fits TRBJ2-7 better, so the J call may be wrong. CDR1 GTSNPN and CDR2 SVGIG come from the germline V gene (reference sequence). CDR3 length: 14 amino acids. CDR3 in amino acids: CAWSVAGVINEQYF. In DNA form, the CDR3 reads TGTGCCTGGAGTGTGGCAGGGGTGATAAACGAGCAGTACTTC.

V and J are TRBV4-3 and TRBJ1-4; 7 positions agree with TRBD1. Germline loops: CDR1 LGHNA, CDR2 YSLEER. CDR3 length: 16 residues. With 2 bases clipped from V and 5 bases from J, the junction kept 8 bases outside the gene matches. DNA for the CDR3: TGCGCCAGCAGCCAAATTCTTTTACAGGGGAATGAAAAACTGTTTTTT. This translates into CASSQILLQGNEKLFF.

The gene calls are TRBV28 and TRBJ2-1; 13 nucleotides line up with TRBD2. The CDR3 extends over 19 amino acids. V lost 5 bases and J lost 9; bases outside the gene matches: 19. The germline gives CDR1 MDHEN, CDR2 SYDVKM. This chain's CDR3 is CASSPGGTSGIPGEGEQFF. The CDR3 bases are TGTGCCAGCAGTCCGGGGGGGACTAGCGGGATCCCGGGAGAGGGTGAGCAGTTCTTC.

V and J are TRBV30 and TRBJ2-3; 7 bases align to TRBD1. J gave up 0 bases and V 5 bases, and 5 bases lay outside the gene matches. This CDR3 spans 14 amino acids. The germline V gene has CDR1 GTSNPN and CDR2 SVGIG (reference sequence). The CDR3 region is CAWDRDTSTDTQYF. The CDR3 DNA sequence: TGTGCCTGGGACAGGGATACTAGCACAGATACGCAGTATTTT.

The chain uses TRBV10-3 and TRBJ2-2; 9 positions agree with TRBD2. With V trimmed by 6 bases and J by 1 base, 6 bases remained unmatched. This CDR3 contains 16 residues. Germline loops: CDR1 ENHRY, CDR2 SYGVKD. CDR3 coding DNA: TGTGCCATCAGGGCAACTAGCGGGCTGAACACCGGGGAGCTGTTTTTT. Amino acid sequence: CAIRATSGLNTGELFF.

The chain has TRBV10-2 and TRBJ2-1, with TRBD1 as a possible D gene (6 bases). Per the germline V gene, CDR1 is WSHSY and CDR2 is SAAADI. Trimming took off 4 bases at V and 9 bases at J, with 10 bases between the two ends. The CDR3 is 12 amino acids. CDR3 region: CASSGDTGEQFF. The DNA for the CDR3 is TGCGCCAGCAGTGGGGACACTGGTGAGCAGTTCTTC.

The chain links TRBV4-1 to TRBJ1-6; D perhaps matches TRBD1 (6 bases). The germline V gene has CDR1 MGHRA and CDR2 YSYEKL. This CDR3 is built from 14 residues. The ends were cut back, 5 bases at V and 9 bases at J, with 14 bases in the middle. The CDR3 nucleotides read TGCGCCAGCAGCAACACAGGGAGTTCTTCACCCCTCCACTTT. This sequence encodes CASSNTGSSSPLHF.

V and J are TRBV7-9 and TRBJ2-7, with TRBD2 identical over 10 bases. V lost 3 bases and J lost 0; bases outside the gene matches: 5. Looked up from germline, CDR1 is SEHNR and CDR2 is FQNEAQ (reference sequence). This CDR3 region has 16 residues. As DNA, the CDR3 is TGTGCCAGCAGCTTTGTGGGGACTAGCGCCTCCTACGAGCAGTACTTC. Encoded protein: CASSFVGTSASYEQYF.

The gene calls are TRBV7-3 and TRBJ2-3, with D perhaps matching TRBD2 (6 bases). The CDR3 is 14 residues long. Germline V gene lookup returns CDR1 SGHTA and CDR2 FQGTGA. With 5 bases removed from V and 3 bases from J, the gap between germline ends came to 12 bases. The CDR3 nucleotides read TGTGCCAGCAGCGCAGGTCGGGAGACAGATACGCAGTATTTT. This sequence encodes CASSAGRETDTQYF. Filled out from reference TRBV7-3 and TRBJ2-3, the complete variable domain reads GAGVSQTPSNKVTEKGKYVELRCDPISGHTALYWYRQSLGQGPEFLIYFQGTGAADDSGLPNDRFFAVRPEGSVSTLKIQRTERGDSAVYLCASSAGRETDTQYFGPGTRLTVL.

The rearrangement joins TRBV1 to TRBJ1-5; the table gives TRBD1 as D, unverified against the DNA. TRBV1 is flagged as a pseudogene. The CDR3 has 12 residues. The CDR3 spells CTSSPPVQPQHF. The DNA of the CDR3 is TGCACCAGCAGCCCCCCAGTCCAGCCCCAGCATTTT.

The rearrangement links TRBV5-1 to TRBJ1-4, with TRBD1 identical over 9 bases. There are 14 residues in the CDR3. V lost 3 bases to trimming and J lost 6 bases; unmatched junction nucleotides: 3. Looked up from germline, CDR1 is SGHRS and CDR2 is YFSETQ. In DNA, the CDR3 is TGCGCCAGCAGCTCAGACAGGGGGGATGAAAAACTGTTTTTT. It is translated as CASSSDRGDEKLFF.

This chain uses TRBV29-1 with TRBJ1-3; the D is unclear. The ends were cut back, 4 bases at V and 0 bases at J, with 10 bases in the middle. This CDR3 is built from 14 residues. Germline V gene lookup returns CDR1 SQVTM and CDR2 ANQGSEA. The CDR3 bases are TGCAGCGTTGCACCGACAAACTCTGGAAACACCATATATTTT. Its protein is CSVAPTNSGNTIYF. Full variable domain (missing parts from reference TRBV29-1 and TRBJ1-3): SAVISQKPSRDICQRGTSLTIQCQVDSQVTMMFWYRQQPGQSLTLIATANQGSEATYESGFVIDKFPISRPNLTFSTLTVSNMSPEDSSIYLCSVAPTNSGNTIYFGEGSWLTVV.

This sequence joins TRBV28 and TRBJ2-1, with TRBD1 identical over 8 bases. The CDR3 spans 16 residues. The ends lost 2 bases at V and 6 bases at J; junction bases unmatched: 9. Germline CDR1 and CDR2: MDHEN and SYDVKM. The chain's CDR3 is CASSLPKFGQGNEQFF. CDR3 sequence (DNA): TGTGCCAGCAGTTTACCCAAATTCGGACAGGGCAATGAGCAGTTCTTC.

This chain connects TRBV6-1 to TRBJ2-1; possibly TRBD2 for D (5 bases). V was trimmed by 1 base and J by 12 bases, leaving 16 bases between them. The length of the CDR3 is 14 residues. CDR1 is MNHNS, CDR2 SASEGT, per germline. The CDR3 here is CASSEERGIVRQFF. CDR3 coding DNA: TGTGCCAGCAGTGAAGAGAGAGGGATCGTTCGGCAGTTCTTC.

V is TRBV4-2 and J is TRBJ1-2; D gene uncertain. CDR3 length: 14 residues. Trimming removed 0 bases from V and 8 bases from J, with 13 bases in between. Germline V CDR1 and CDR2: LGHNA, YNFKEQ. In DNA, the CDR3 is TGTGCCAGCAGCCAAGAGGGCGTCGTTGGGGGCTACACCTTC. This codes for CASSQEGVVGGYTF.

This rearrangement joins TRBV27 to TRBJ1-2; no clear D. CDR1 MNHEY and CDR2 SMNVEV come from the germline V gene (reference sequence). There are 16 residues in the CDR3. Trimming left V 4 bases short and J 4 bases short, with 19 bases between. The CDR3 bases are TGTGCCAGCAGTTCGGAGGCATATGCATGGGGCTATGGCTACACCTTC. It encodes CASSSEAYAWGYGYTF.

The rearrangement joins TRBV7-3 to TRBJ2-1; 7 nucleotides agree with TRBD2. CDR1 is SGHTA, CDR2 FQGTGA, per germline. Germline trimming cut 5 bases from V and 1 base from J; bases unmatched to any gene: 8. CDR3 size: 16 residues. The CDR3 DNA sequence: TGTGCCAGCAGCCCTAGCGGCTATTCTTCCTACAATGAGCAGTTCTTC. Protein sequence: CASSPSGYSSYNEQFF.

The chain has TRBV7-3 and TRBJ2-2, with TRBD1 as a possible D gene (5 bases). CDR1 SGHTA and CDR2 FQGTGA come from the germline V gene. CDR3 length: 16 amino acids. Trimming stripped 5 bases from V and 0 bases from J, with 13 bases between. CDR3 amino acids: CASSRQGVSNTGELFF. The CDR3 DNA is TGTGCCAGCAGCAGGCAAGGGGTCTCGAACACCGGGGAGCTGTTTTTT.